What follows are 9 T cell receptor beta chains derived from one specimen sequenced in a study of blood T cell repertoires in COVID-19. The assay was immunoSEQ multiplex PCR, and TCRdb's table has in-frame clones only and misses some. The repertoire holds 210,000 or so clones, with around 84% as singletons. Sequenced material: PBMCs or T cells enriched from blood (not recorded which). The receptors were gathered from a woman in her thirties or forties with acute COVID-19.

This clone was detected only once. V is TRBV2 and J is TRBJ1-3, with D hard to call. Germline V gene data show CDR1 as SNHLY and CDR2 as FYNNEI. Deletions cut 7 bases from V and 3 bases from J, with 13 bases between. CDR3 length: 14 residues. The CDR3 loop reads CASMAPQRGNTIYF. CDR3 nucleotides: TGTGCCAGCATGGCACCCCAACGTGGAAACACCATATATTTT.

This clone was recorded only once. This chain's CDR3 is CASSLVGRLAGGGTDTQYF. CDR3 nucleotide sequence: TGTGCCAGCAGCTTGGTTGGTAGGCTAGCGGGGGGGGGCACAGATACGCAGTATTTT. The chain carries TRBV5-4 and TRBJ2-3; 12 bases agree with TRBD2. From germline, CDR1 is SGHNT and CDR2 YYREEE (reference sequence). V lost 0 bases and J lost 1; bases outside the gene matches: 9. The CDR3 consists of 19 residues.

The chain joins TRBV5-1 to TRBJ1-2, with 7 bases aligning to TRBD1. The germline V gene has CDR1 SGHRS and CDR2 YFSETQ. Losses at the gene ends were 4 bases for V and 0 bases for J; bases not matched to a gene: 9. The length of the CDR3 is 16 residues. The chain's CDR3 is CASSLGDSRTNYGYTF. In DNA, the CDR3 is TGCGCCAGCAGCCTAGGGGACAGTCGTACTAACTATGGCTACACCTTC.

V is TRBV11-2 and J is TRBJ1-2; 8 bases agree with TRBD1. The CDR3 has 15 amino acids. Germline values: CDR1 SGHAT, CDR2 FQNNGV. After removal of 1 base from V and 3 bases from J, the junction contained 4 bases not matched to a gene. Here the CDR3 DNA reads TGTGCCAGCAGCTTAGGCAGGGGGCTCGACTATGGCTACACCTTC. Translated: CASSLGRGLDYGYTF.

The chain has TRBV4-2 and TRBJ1-3; 7 bases map to TRBD1. The CDR3 loop spans 14 amino acids. The trim removed 3 bases at V and 4 bases at J, leaving 3 bases unmatched. Germline values: CDR1 LGHNA, CDR2 YNFKEQ. For the CDR3, the DNA is TGTGCCAGCAGCCAGAGGGGGCTGGGAAACACCATATATTTT. Translating it yields CASSQRGLGNTIYF.

The chain is built from TRBV2 and TRBJ1-1, with a tentative D call TRBD1 (5 bases). Germline lookup yields CDR1 SNHLY and CDR2 FYNNEI. V shed 3 bases and J shed 4 bases, with 12 bases lying between them. The CDR3 is 14 residues long. The CDR3 loop reads CASSDLGGSTEAFF. The CDR3 DNA reads as TGTGCCAGCAGTGACCTGGGGGGGTCCACTGAAGCTTTCTTT.

The chain is built from TRBV6-5 and TRBJ2-7, with 7 positions matching TRBD2. V dropped 11 bases and J dropped 0; count of bases not matched to a gene: 13. Germline lookup yields CDR1 MNHEY and CDR2 SVGAGI. The CDR3 is 15 residues long. The DNA for the CDR3 is TGTGCCTCCAGCATTGCTAGCGGTGCCTCCTACGAGCAGTACTTC. Translated, it gives CASSIASGASYEQYF.

This clone was seen once. V and J are TRBV5-1 and TRBJ1-4, with 8 nucleotides matching TRBD1. This CDR3 has 15 residues. V lost 4 bases, J lost 5 bases, and 7 bases stayed unmatched. CDR1 is SGHRS and CDR2 is YFSETQ in the germline V gene. The CDR3 reads CASSPGDRRNEKLFF. CDR3 nucleotides: TGCGCCAGCAGCCCGGGGGACAGGAGAAATGAAAAACTGTTTTTT.

This chain connects TRBV27 to TRBJ1-6; weak D call: TRBD1 (6 bases). Germline loops: CDR1 MNHEY, CDR2 SMNVEV (reference sequence). V shed 8 bases and J shed 7 bases, with 21 bases lying between them. The CDR3 loop spans 16 amino acids. CDR3 residues: CASSPRRGAANSPLHF. Written as DNA, the CDR3 is TGTGCCAGCTCTCCCCGGCGGGGGGCCGCAAATTCACCCCTCCACTTT.